This T cell receptor (beta chain) was identified in a study of cytomegalovirus exposure and HLA in healthy donors. The study, taken as a whole, reports: Earlier results showed most TCR beta V segments being productive about 90% or about 30% of the time.

The PCR employed 60 Vbeta primers together with 13 Jbeta primers. Profiling relied on immunoSEQ multiplex PCR, and the TCRdb table lists in-frame clones only, not all of them. This table has some 200,000 clones, approximately 88% appearing once. About this clone itself: What it binds is not known.

Germline CDR1 is LNHDA and CDR2 is SQIVND (reference sequence). The CDR3 length is 16 residues. V shed 5 bases and J 5 bases; nucleotides not matched to a gene: 10. This sequence joins TRBV19 and TRBJ2-1; 9 bases align to TRBD2. The sample comprised PBMCs. This sequence was found in a boy aged 2 to 9 in good health and CMV-seronegative. Here the CDR3 DNA reads TGTGCCAGTAGTTTAGGCGGGAGGGCGGGGCACAATGAGCAGTTCTTC. Amino acid sequence: CASSLGGRAGHNEQFF.